A single sample gave rise to the 5 T cell receptor beta chains below, sequenced in a study of T cell clonotyping in hematopoietic cell transplantation. The data were produced by immunoSEQ multiplex PCR, yet TCRdb's version contains in-frame clones alone and is incomplete. The data show 6,000 to 7,000 clones, approximately 80% seen once. Here the sequenced sample was PBMCs, taken 100 days after allogeneic stem cell transplant. These receptors were obtained from a female patient under 45 who had an allogeneic stem cell transplant, so the T cells may come from the graft donor. Some clones in this sample may be carry-over from other donors' samples.

This clone was counted a single time. The chain links TRBV25-1 to TRBJ1-2; no firm D call. V was pared by 0 bases and J by 2 bases, with 13 bases between. Germline CDR1 MGHDK, CDR2 SYGVNS. The CDR3 is 16 residues long. As DNA, the CDR3 is TGTGCCAGCAGTGAATATAGGGCCGGGTACAACTATGGCTACACCTTC. This encodes CASSEYRAGYNYGYTF.

This sequence joins TRBV9 and TRBJ2-5, with 7 bases lining up with TRBD2. Germline assignment: CDR1 SGDLS and CDR2 YYNGEE. The CDR3 sequence is 15 residues long. J was trimmed by 4 bases and V by 4 bases; bases with no gene match: 10. The CDR3: CASSTSGVLGETQYF. CDR3 sequence (DNA): TGTGCCAGCAGCACGAGCGGGGTGTTAGGAGAGACCCAGTACTTC.

This rearrangement joins TRBV7-3 to TRBJ2-5; maybe TRBD2 (6 bases). Between the trimmed V and J ends, which lost 5 bases and 2 bases, there was a span of 12 bases. The CDR3 consists of 14 residues. The germline V gene encodes CDR1 SGHTA and CDR2 FQGTGA. Written as DNA, the CDR3 is TGTGCCAGCAGCCTACGGGGGATTCAAGAGACCCAGTACTTC. It translates to CASSLRGIQETQYF.

On this clone: With only one base between it and a far larger clone, this is likely a read error. The chain combines TRBV1 with TRBJ1-1. TRBV1 counts as a pseudogene. This CDR3 comprises 15 residues. The CDR3 spells CTSSQIGTRGVEAFF. CDR3 coding DNA: TGCACCAGCAGCCAGATAGGGACGAGGGGGGTGGAAGCTTTCTTT.

This clone was recorded only once. This chain links TRBV11-1 with TRBJ1-5; D uncertain. The length of the CDR3 is 14 residues. Germline V gene data show CDR1 as SGHAT and CDR2 as FQDESV (reference sequence). V shed 3 bases and J shed 4 bases, with 10 bases lying between them. The CDR3 reads CASSFGQGNQPQHF. CDR3 coding DNA: TGTGCCAGCAGCTTCGGTCAAGGGAATCAGCCCCAGCATTTT. Looking up the rest from reference TRBV11-1 and TRBJ1-5 gives the full variable domain: EAEVAQSPRYKITEKSQAVAFWCDPISGHATLYWYRQILGQGPELLVQFQDESVVDDSQLPKDRFSAERLKGVDSTLKIQPAELGDSAMYLCASSFGQGNQPQHFGDGTRLSIL.